The following is a T cell receptor (beta chain) sequence with its context. These data are taken from a study of blood T cell repertoires in COVID-19. The table came from immunoSEQ multiplex PCR; TCRdb's copy has only in-frame clones and leaves some out. This table holds some 210,000 clones, 89% found once. Sequences were obtained from peripheral blood. The receptor's source is a man aged 55 to 69 who had recovered from COVID-19.

The CDR3 spells CASSLGVGHSPLHF. Here the CDR3 DNA reads TGTGCCAGCAGTCTCGGGGTAGGCCATTCACCCCTCCACTTT. The chain is built from TRBV6-5 and TRBJ1-6; D call uncertain. Germline values: CDR1 MNHEY, CDR2 SVGAGI. The CDR3 extends over 14 amino acids. V was trimmed by 5 bases and J by 8 bases, leaving 13 bases between them.